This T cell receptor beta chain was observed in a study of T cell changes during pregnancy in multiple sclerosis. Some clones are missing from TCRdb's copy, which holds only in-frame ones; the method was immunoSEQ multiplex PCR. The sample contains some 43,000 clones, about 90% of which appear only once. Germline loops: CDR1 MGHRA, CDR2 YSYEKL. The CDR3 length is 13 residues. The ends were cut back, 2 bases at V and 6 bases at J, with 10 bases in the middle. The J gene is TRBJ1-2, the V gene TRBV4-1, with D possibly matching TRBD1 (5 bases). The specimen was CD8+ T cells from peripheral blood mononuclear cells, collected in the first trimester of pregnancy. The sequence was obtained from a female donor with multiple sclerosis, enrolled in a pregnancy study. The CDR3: CASSQQGGDGYTF. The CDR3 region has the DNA TGCGCCAGCAGCCAACAGGGAGGGGATGGCTACACCTTC.